The present T cell receptor beta chain was sequenced within a study of PD-1 blockade in mismatch repair-deficient tumors. Sequenced by immunoSEQ multiplex PCR; TCRdb stores in-frame clones only, minus some. The sample holds roughly 79,000 clones, approximately 78% seen once. All patients were mismatch repair deficient, assessed by either PCR or immunohistochemistry. A few pembrolizumab responders had their TCRs sequenced. Germline V gives CDR1 SGHRS, CDR2 YFSETQ. V gave up 4 bases and J gave up 0 bases; unmatched junction bases: 6. The CDR3 runs to 15 residues. Sample: peripheral blood, taken 44 weeks after starting pembrolizumab. This chain connects TRBV5-1 to TRBJ1-1; 7 positions match TRBD1. The clonotype originates from an adult with mismatch repair-deficient cancer. The CDR3 sequence is CASSVARGVNTEAFF. CDR3 nucleotide sequence: TGCGCCAGCAGCGTAGCCAGGGGGGTGAACACTGAAGCTTTCTTT. Together with reference TRBV5-1 and TRBJ1-1, the CDR3 gives the full variable domain: KAGVTQTPRYLIKTRGQQVTLSCSPISGHRSVSWYQQTPGQGLQFLFEYFSETQRNKGNFPGRFSGRQFSNSRSEMNVSTLELGDSALYLCASSVARGVNTEAFFGQGTRLTVV.